A single sample gave rise to the 21 T cell receptor beta chains below, sequenced in a study of response to subunit inactivated influenza vaccine (dated by TCRdb to 2017 to 2018). Library method: RT-PCR. Instrument used: Illumina HiSeq 2500. The public sequencing data were trimmed at Q25 with fastp and processed into clonotypes with MiXCR by TCRdb, which kept only in-frame beta chains. Rows merge per CDR3 protein into single entries with the most common DNA and genes. The sample contains roughly 500,000 distinct CDR3 sequences, 25% of them found a single time. The top ten constitute approximately 1.9% of the sample. The sample consisted of CD4+ T cells sorted from PBMCs, taken roughly 5 days after vaccination. The receptors originated from a man aged 50 or older who received an inactivated influenza vaccine. Donor details come from another sample of the same person, matched by shared clones.

The genes are TRBV7-3 and TRBJ1-1, with D hard to call. Per the germline V gene, CDR1 is SGHTA and CDR2 is FQGTGA. The CDR3 consists of 13 residues. Trimming removed 5 bases from V and 5 bases from J, with 12 bases in between. CDR3: CASSLTLGTEAFF. The CDR3 DNA is TGTGCCAGCAGCCTCACTCTGGGGACTGAAGCTTTCTTT.

This chain joins TRBV7-2 and TRBJ2-5; 8 bases fit TRBD1. This CDR3 comprises 15 residues. The germline CDR1 and CDR2 sequences are SGHTA and FQGNSA. With 2 bases clipped from V and 6 bases from J, the junction kept 8 bases outside the gene matches. The CDR3 region has the DNA TGTGCCAGCAGCTTACAGGGGGCGGAACGAAAGACCCAGTACTTC. Amino acid sequence: CASSLQGAERKTQYF.

This chain connects TRBV21-1 to TRBJ2-2; the table's TRBD1 call for D was not verified on the DNA. TRBV21-1 is assigned pseudogene status. The CDR3 is made up of 16 amino acids. CDR3 nucleotide sequence: TGTGCCAGCAGCGAGATTAACAGGGGGCAAGCCGGGGAGCTGTTTTTT. Its protein is CASSEINRGQAGELFF.

The gene calls are TRBV7-2 and TRBJ2-5; tentative D call: TRBD1 (8 bases). V gave up 5 bases and J gave up 7 bases, with 23 bases separating them. Germline CDR1 SGHTA, CDR2 FQGNSA. CDR3 length: 16 residues. The CDR3 reads CASSQGGGTGGWTQYF. Written as DNA, the CDR3 is TGTGCCAGCAGCCAGGGAGGGGGGACAGGCGGATGGACCCAGTACTTC.

This clonotype occurred many times. The V call is TRBV10-3, the J call TRBJ2-1, with D perhaps TRBD2 (6 bases). The CDR3 runs to 15 residues. Trimming removed 2 bases at V and 4 bases at J, with 12 bases between. Per germline, CDR1 ENHRY and CDR2 SYGVKD. The CDR3 DNA is TGTGCCATCAGTGAGGCGGGACTCCCATACAATGAGCAGTTCTTC. Protein product: CAISEAGLPYNEQFF.

The chain employs TRBV15 and TRBJ1-6, with a weak D call TRBD1 (5 bases). Germline lookup yields CDR1 LNHNV and CDR2 YYDKDF (reference sequence). The CDR3 sequence is 14 residues long. Trimming shortened V by 5 bases and J by 10 bases, and 15 bases separated the two germline ends. CDR3 DNA: TGTGCCACCAGCGAGACGGGGGTGGGATCACCCCTCCACTTT. This codes for CATSETGVGSPLHF.

The chain uses TRBV7-2 and TRBJ1-5; D is possibly TRBD1 (5 bases). CDR3 size: 13 residues. Germline values: CDR1 SGHTA, CDR2 FQGNSA. With 5 bases removed from V and 7 bases from J, the gap between germline ends came to 12 bases. The CDR3 spells CASSERTTQPQHF. The CDR3 DNA is TGTGCCAGCAGCGAACGGACAACCCAGCCCCAGCATTTT.

This clonotype has more than one count but fewer than ten. This rearrangement joins TRBV12-3 or TRBV12-4 to TRBJ2-7; weak D call: TRBD1 (6 bases). This CDR3 contains 16 residues. V lost 5 bases and J lost 0, with 17 bases in between. CDR3 DNA sequence: TGTGCCAGCAGTGACCCCGGGACAACCAGCTCCTACGAGCAGTACTTC. Translating gives CASSDPGTTSSYEQYF.

This clonotype was counted only a few times. This chain uses TRBV20-1 with TRBJ2-2; 7 bases align to TRBD2. Germline V lookup: CDR1 DFQATT, CDR2 SNEGSKA (reference sequence). Losses at the gene ends were 3 bases for V and 4 bases for J; bases not matched to a gene: 8. The CDR3 covers 15 residues. The CDR3 sequence: CSASSGGAGTGELFF. CDR3 bases: TGCAGTGCTAGTTCGGGGGGAGCGGGCACCGGGGAGCTGTTTTTT.

CDR3 DNA: TGTGCCAGCAGTTTAGGGGCGGCGCTCAGCCAGTACTTC. Its protein product is CASSLGAALSQYF. The chain recombines TRBV12-3 or TRBV12-4 with TRBJ2-7; D call uncertain. The CDR3 spans 13 residues. The ends were cut back, 1 base at V and 10 bases at J, with 14 bases in the middle.

V usage is TRBV4-3 and J usage is TRBJ2-7, with D possibly matching TRBD1 (6 bases). V lost 2 bases and J lost 2, with 10 bases in between. CDR1 and CDR2 from the germline V gene are LGHNA and YSLEER. This CDR3 spans 14 amino acids. This chain's CDR3 is CASSQTGSAYEQYF. In DNA, the CDR3 is TGCGCCAGCAGCCAAACAGGGTCGGCCTACGAGCAGTACTTC.

For the CDR3, the DNA is TGTGCCAGCAGTTTAAGACAGGGGCCTAACAATGAGCAGTTCTTC. It yields the protein CASSLRQGPNNEQFF. The chain recombines TRBV12-3 or TRBV12-4 with TRBJ2-1, with 8 bases matching TRBD1. The V segment lost 2 bases and the J segment 5 bases; nucleotides outside the gene matches: 5. The CDR3 sequence is 15 residues long.

Only a few counts were recorded for this clonotype. This chain connects TRBV24-1 to TRBJ1-1; 7 bases map to TRBD1. Trimming removed 4 bases from V and 4 bases from J; junction bases left unmatched: 8. CDR1 and CDR2 (germline): KGHDR, SFDVKD. This CDR3 is built from 15 residues. Here the CDR3 DNA reads TGTGCCACCAGTGACTCCAGGACAGGATTCACTGAAGCTTTCTTT. This gives the protein CATSDSRTGFTEAFF.

The table lists this clonotype with a few counts. This chain connects TRBV4-1 to TRBJ1-6; TRBD1 might be the D (5 bases). The CDR3 is 14 amino acids. Germline loops: CDR1 MGHRA, CDR2 YSYEKL. V gave up 0 bases and J gave up 13 bases, with 13 bases separating them. The CDR3 coding sequence is TGCGCCAGCAGCCAAGATAGGACCGGGGCCCCCCTCCACTTT. Protein sequence: CASSQDRTGAPLHF.

The sample holds many counts of this clonotype. The chain employs TRBV5-1 and TRBJ2-1, with TRBD2 as a possible D gene (6 bases). The V gene lost 3 bases and the J gene lost 10 bases, with 23 bases spanning the gap. CDR3 length: 16 amino acids. Per the germline V gene, CDR1 is SGHRS and CDR2 is YFSETQ. This chain's CDR3 is CASSYPGDSTGGEQFF. CDR3 DNA: TGCGCCAGCAGCTACCCCGGGGACTCGACGGGTGGGGAGCAGTTCTTC.

In its sample, this clonotype was seen a few times. The chain combines TRBV7-9 with TRBJ1-4, with D uncertain. Germline loops: CDR1 SEHNR, CDR2 FQNEAQ (reference sequence). The CDR3 has 13 residues. Between the trimmed V and J ends, which lost 2 bases and 6 bases, there was a span of 7 bases. The CDR3 protein is CASSLLDDEKLFF. The CDR3 DNA reads TGTGCCAGCAGCTTACTTGACGATGAAAAACTGTTTTTT. The full variable domain, completed using reference TRBV7-9 and TRBJ1-4, is DTGVSQNPRHKITKRGQNVTFRCDPISEHNRLYWYRQTLGQGPEFLTYFQNEAQLEKSRLLSDRFSAERPKGSFSTLEIQRTEQGDSAMYLCASSLLDDEKLFFGSGTQLSVL.

The chain joins TRBV7-8 to TRBJ2-1, with 10 nucleotides matching TRBD2. The CDR3 sequence is 15 residues long. V trimming: 3 bases; J trimming: 7 bases; junction bases outside the gene matches: 6. Germline V gene sequence: CDR1 SGHVS, CDR2 FQNEAQ. Here the CDR3 reads CASSLPGLARNEQFF. In DNA form, the CDR3 reads TGTGCCAGCAGCTTGCCGGGACTAGCGAGGAATGAGCAGTTCTTC.

J is TRBJ2-5 and V is TRBV29-1; 14 positions match TRBD2. CDR3 size: 16 residues. The V segment lost 3 bases and the J segment 2 bases; nucleotides outside the gene matches: 5. Germline V gives CDR1 SQVTM, CDR2 ANQGSEA. The chain's CDR3 is CSVEGLAGVVQETQYF. The CDR3 DNA sequence: TGCAGCGTTGAGGGACTAGCGGGGGTCGTACAAGAGACCCAGTACTTC.

This clonotype appeared a single time. The rearrangement links TRBV27 to TRBJ2-6; TRBD1 agrees at 7 bases. CDR3 length: 17 residues. V lost 7 bases and J lost 0; bases outside the gene matches: 9. Germline loops: CDR1 MNHEY, CDR2 SMNVEV (reference sequence). The CDR3 loop is CASTPQGLISGANVLTF. DNA of the CDR3: TGTGCCAGCACCCCACAGGGGCTAATCTCTGGGGCCAACGTCCTGACTTTC. The full variable domain, completed using reference TRBV27 and TRBJ2-6, is EAQVTQNPRYLITVTGKKLTVTCSQNMNHEYMSWYRQDPGLGLRQIYYSMNVEVTDKGDVPEGYKVSRKEKRNFPLILESPSPNQTSLYFCASTPQGLISGANVLTFGAGSRLTVL.

The chain combines TRBV6-2 or TRBV6-3 with TRBJ2-7; 8 positions match TRBD1. The ends lost 2 bases at V and 3 bases at J; junction bases unmatched: 6. Per germline, CDR1 MNHEY and CDR2 SVGEGT. The CDR3 consists of 15 residues. The CDR3 reads CASSYPSDRGYEQYF. CDR3 coding DNA: TGTGCCAGCAGTTACCCCTCCGACAGGGGCTACGAGCAGTACTTC.

The chain recombines TRBV30 with TRBJ2-6; TRBD1 matches at 8 bases. With V trimmed by 7 bases and J by 4 bases, 12 bases remained unmatched. Germline assignment: CDR1 GTSNPN and CDR2 SVGIG (reference sequence). The length of the CDR3 is 16 residues. The CDR3 coding sequence is TGTGCCTTTATGGGCAGGGGGCGTCGAGGGGCCAACGTCCTGACTTTC. Translating it yields CAFMGRGRRGANVLTF.